One sample yielded the 17 T cell receptor beta chains listed below, sequenced in a study of T cells in women clearing cervical HPV infection. This table comes from immunoSEQ multiplex PCR, and its TCRdb copy is limited to in-frame clones, with some not included. The sample holds 25,000 to 35,000 clones. The sequencing input was blood buffy coat. The receptors originated from a woman between 18 and 70 years old with a cervical HPV16 infection that either progressed to CIN3+ or cleared (not recorded which).

With regard to this clone: Coverage ceases 3 residues before the CDR3 finishes, and the germline J gene fills in the end. The chain joins TRBV18 to TRBJ1-2; the D is unclear. The germline V gene encodes CDR1 KGHSH and CDR2 LQKENI. There are 14 residues in the CDR3. The CDR3 sequence: CASSPGGSAYDYTF. The CDR3 DNA, read in part, is TGTGCCAGCTCACCGGGCGGGAGTGCCTACGAC.

Concerning this clone itself: The missing CDR3 end, 3 residues past where the read stops, is filled in from the germline J gene. This sequence joins TRBV29-1 and TRBJ2-4; perhaps TRBD2 as D (6 bases). The ends were cut back, 5 bases at V and 5 bases at J, with 22 bases in the middle. The CDR3 sequence is 16 residues long. Germline CDR1 is SQVTM and CDR2 is ANQGSEA. The CDR3 loop is CSVRVTGPGDQNIQYF. CDR3 bases read: TGCAGCGTTCGCGTTACGGGTCCGGGGGATCAAAACATT. Filled out from reference TRBV29-1 and TRBJ2-4, the complete variable domain reads SAVISQKPSRDICQRGTSLTIQCQVDSQVTMMFWYRQQPGQSLTLIATANQGSEATYESGFVIDKFPISRPNLTFSTLTVSNMSPEDSSIYLCSVRVTGPGDQNIQYFGAGTRLSVL.

As concerns this clone: The DNA ends 3 residues before the CDR3 does, and the rest of the CDR3 is filled in from the germline J gene. The chain combines TRBV5-1 with TRBJ2-3; the D gene could be TRBD1 or TRBD2 (5 bases each). CDR1 SGHRS and CDR2 YFSETQ come from the germline V gene. CDR3 length: 20 amino acids. The CDR3 loop is CASSLAEGWPLLYSNQPQYF. The part of the CDR3 DNA that was read is TGCGCCAGCAGCTTAGCAGAGGGGTGGCCACTTCTTTATAGCAATCAGCCG.

A word on this clone: The sequence runs out 3 residues before the end of the CDR3; the remainder is reconstructed from the germline J gene. The sample contains more than one DNA sequence encoding this CDR3. The chain recombines TRBV19 with TRBJ1-3; 12 nucleotides match TRBD1. CDR1 is LNHDA and CDR2 is SQIVND in the germline V gene (reference sequence). There are 16 residues in the CDR3. J gave up 0 bases and V 6 bases, and 3 bases lay outside the gene matches. The CDR3 DNA, read in part, is TGTGCCAGTAGGGGACAGGGGGCGATCTCTGGAAACACC. Translating it yields CASRGQGAISGNT. The whole CDR3 region reads CASRGQGAISGNTIYF.

Concerning this clone itself: Sequencing ends 3 residues short of the CDR3 end; the germline J gene provides the rest. The chain links TRBV2 to TRBJ2-1, with 11 bases aligning to TRBD2. The CDR3 runs to 15 residues. Per the germline V gene, CDR1 is SNHLY and CDR2 is FYNNEI. After removal of 0 bases from V and 6 bases from J, the junction contained 1 base not matched to a gene. The CDR3 spells CASSEASGGGNEQFF. CDR3 DNA (partial): TGTGCCAGCAGTGAAGCTAGCGGGGGGGGCAATGAG.

As regards this clone: Read coverage stops 3 residues before the CDR3 terminus; the germline J gene supplies the remainder. The rearrangement links TRBV5-1 to TRBJ2-5; TRBD2 matches at 9 bases. Germline CDR1 is SGHRS and CDR2 is YFSETQ. The CDR3 length is 14 residues. Partial CDR3 DNA: TGCGCCAGCAGCTTTCGGACTAGCGTGGAAACC. Amino acids: CASSFRTSVET. In full, the CDR3 is CASSFRTSVETQYF.

As to this clone: The CDR3 end falls 3 residues outside the read, so it is completed with the germline J gene. This chain joins TRBV30 and TRBJ1-4, with a possible D match to TRBD1 (5 bases). Germline loops: CDR1 GTSNPN, CDR2 SVGIG (reference sequence). This CDR3 contains 16 residues. CDR3: CAWSRTSHSGANVLFF. Incomplete CDR3 DNA: TGTGCCTGGAGTAGGACAAGCCACTCTGGGGCCAACGTA.

On this clone itself: The read falls 3 residues short of the CDR3 end, and the missing part is taken from the germline J gene. The V gene is TRBV28, the J gene TRBJ2-7, with 8 nucleotides matching TRBD2. CDR3 length: 12 residues. The ends lost 2 bases at V and 6 bases at J; junction bases unmatched: 0. CDR1 and CDR2 from the germline V gene are MDHEN and SYDVKM. The CDR3: CASSLLAGEQYF. CDR3 bases read: TGTGCCAGCAGTTTACTAGCGGGCGAG.

As regards this clone: The DNA ends 3 residues before the CDR3 does, and the rest of the CDR3 is filled in from the germline J gene. The chain carries TRBV28 and TRBJ2-2; D gene ambiguous. From germline, CDR1 is MDHEN and CDR2 SYDVKM. V was pared by 7 bases and J by 2 bases, with 11 bases between. CDR3 length: 14 amino acids. The part of the CDR3 DNA that was read is TGTGCCAGCATATCGATAGTAAACACCGGGGAG. Translated, it gives CASISIVNTGE. The entire CDR3 protein reads CASISIVNTGELFF.

Regarding this clone: The observed sequence ends 3 residues before the CDR3 terminus, with the missing tail filled in from the germline J gene. Additional DNA sequences in this sample encode the identical CDR3. The chain uses TRBV19 and TRBJ1-2; TRBD1 agrees at 8 bases. The CDR3 consists of 15 residues. Germline CDR1 and CDR2: LNHDA and SQIVND (reference sequence). V dropped 0 bases and J dropped 2; count of bases not matched to a gene: 2. This chain's CDR3 is CASSIDGQGNYGYTF. Incomplete CDR3 DNA: TGTGCCAGTAGTATAGATGGACAGGGAAACTATGGC.

Remarks on this clone: Read coverage stops 3 residues before the CDR3 terminus; the germline J gene supplies the remainder. The chain has TRBV5-1 and TRBJ2-7; 11 bases align to TRBD2. With 3 bases clipped from V and 1 base from J, the junction kept 9 bases outside the gene matches. This CDR3 has 17 residues. Germline V gene lookup returns CDR1 SGHRS and CDR2 YFSETQ. This chain's CDR3 is CASSSRLAGTKSYEQYF. The covered CDR3 bases are TGCGCCAGCAGCTCCAGACTAGCGGGAACAAAATCCTACGAG.

Comment on this clone: Read data end 3 residues before the CDR3 end; the end is taken from the germline J gene. The chain couples TRBV7-3 to TRBJ2-2, with 9 bases fitting TRBD1. Germline values: CDR1 SGHTA, CDR2 FQGTGA. The CDR3 spans 12 residues. CDR3 region: CASSVGDRVLFF. CDR3 bases read: TGTGCCAGCAGCGTCGGGGACAGGGTG.

Comments on this clone: The CDR3 extends 3 residues past the end of the read, so its final part is completed from the germline J gene. Other DNA sequences from this sample encode an identical CDR3 as well. The chain recombines TRBV5-1 with TRBJ1-3, with D maybe TRBD1 (5 bases). The CDR3 length is 13 residues. Germline V gives CDR1 SGHRS, CDR2 YFSETQ. V gave up 5 bases and J gave up 3 bases, with 9 bases separating them. The CDR3 DNA, read in part, is TGCGCCAGCAGACCCAGGGATGGAAACACC. Its translation: CASRPRDGNT. The complete CDR3 sequence is CASRPRDGNTIYF.

For this clone: The CDR3 is cut off 3 residues early in the read; its end comes from the germline J gene. The V gene is TRBV19, the J gene TRBJ1-4; TRBD1 aligns across 9 bases. The CDR3 is 15 amino acids. Germline CDR1 and CDR2: LNHDA and SQIVND (reference sequence). The ends lost 9 bases at V and 8 bases at J; junction bases unmatched: 13. The CDR3 is CASRDRVLFREKLFF. The covered CDR3 bases are TGTGCCAGCAGGGACAGGGTTCTTTTTCGGGAAAAA.

On this clone itself: The read is 3 residues too short to cover the CDR3 end, so that end is filled in from the germline J gene. The chain carries TRBV25-1 and TRBJ2-1; TRBD2 matches at 7 bases. The J segment lost 3 bases and the V segment lost 4 bases, leaving 6 bases of the junction unmatched. CDR1 is MGHDK and CDR2 is SYGVNS in the germline V gene. CDR3 length equals 15 residues. CDR3 loop: CASSVNSGRYNEQFF. The DNA read from the CDR3 is TGTGCCAGCAGTGTTAATAGCGGGCGCTACAATGAG.

With respect to this clone: The DNA ends 3 residues before the CDR3 does, and the rest of the CDR3 is filled in from the germline J gene. The chain recombines TRBV20-1 with TRBJ2-1; 15 bases match TRBD2. After removal of 5 bases from V and 4 bases from J, the junction contained 6 bases not matched to a gene. The germline V gene encodes CDR1 DFQATT and CDR2 SNEGSKA (reference sequence). The CDR3 contains 16 residues. The chain's CDR3 is CSAYPGTSGGYNEQFF. CDR3 bases read: TGCAGTGCTTATCCCGGGACTAGCGGGGGGTACAATGAG.

About this clone itself: The read ends 3 residues early relative to the CDR3; the germline J gene fills the gap. This rearrangement joins TRBV2 to TRBJ2-1; TRBD2 matches 13 bases. V gave up 11 bases and J gave up 2 bases; unmatched junction bases: 3. Germline values: CDR1 SNHLY, CDR2 FYNNEI. The CDR3 has 14 residues. CDR3 DNA (partial): TGTGCCGGAGGGACTAGCGGGACCTACAATGAG. The encoded protein is CAGGTSGTYNE. The whole CDR3 protein reads CAGGTSGTYNEQFF.